The 5 T cell receptor beta chains below were found in one sample sequenced in a study of blood T cell repertoires in COVID-19. TCRdb keeps only in-frame clones here, not all; method: immunoSEQ multiplex PCR. The sample consists of fewer than 120,000 clones, roughly 82% of them appearing once. Source material: peripheral blood. These receptor sequences come from a woman aged 55-69 years with acute or convalescent COVID-19.

This chain uses TRBV2 with TRBJ1-5, with 7 bases matching TRBD1. The CDR3 runs 14 residues. Losses at the gene ends were 5 bases for V and 4 bases for J; bases not matched to a gene: 5. Germline CDR1 and CDR2: SNHLY and FYNNEI. The CDR3, as DNA: TGTGCCAGCAGTTCGGGACAGAGTAATCAGCCCCAGCATTTT. Translation: CASSSGQSNQPQHF.

This chain uses TRBV5-1 with TRBJ2-2, with TRBD1 matching over 11 bases. Losses at the gene ends were 4 bases for V and 5 bases for J; bases not matched to a gene: 10. CDR1 and CDR2 (germline): SGHRS, YFSETQ. The CDR3 totals 17 residues. CDR3 in amino acids: CASSPTPGTGGTGELFF. CDR3 DNA: TGCGCCAGCAGCCCGACCCCCGGGACAGGGGGGACCGGGGAGCTGTTTTTT.

This clone showed up just a few times. Other DNA variants within this sample encode the same CDR3. This chain links TRBV10-3 with TRBJ1-1; D is possibly TRBD1 (5 bases). Germline V gene sequence: CDR1 ENHRY, CDR2 SYGVKD. The germline V and J ends were trimmed by 0 bases and 4 bases, with 12 bases remaining between them. This CDR3 spans 15 amino acids. This CDR3 reads CAISESGLQGTEAFF. Here the CDR3 DNA reads TGTGCCATCAGTGAGTCGGGCCTCCAGGGCACTGAAGCTTTCTTT.

This chain uses TRBV10-3 with TRBJ1-2; D unclear. Germline V gives CDR1 ENHRY, CDR2 SYGVKD. The CDR3 length is 12 residues. V was cut by 0 bases and J by 3 bases, with 2 bases left in between. The CDR3 nucleotides read TGTGCCATCAGTGAGTCCGACTATGGCTACACCTTC. Encoded protein: CAISESDYGYTF.

The genes are TRBV6-5 and TRBJ2-7; 10 bases match TRBD1. V lost 6 bases and J lost 5; bases outside the gene matches: 10. Germline loops: CDR1 MNHEY, CDR2 SVGAGI. This CDR3 has 15 residues. The CDR3 spells CASRTGTGAMDEQYF. As DNA, the CDR3 is TGTGCCAGCAGAACCGGGACAGGGGCCATGGACGAGCAGTACTTC.